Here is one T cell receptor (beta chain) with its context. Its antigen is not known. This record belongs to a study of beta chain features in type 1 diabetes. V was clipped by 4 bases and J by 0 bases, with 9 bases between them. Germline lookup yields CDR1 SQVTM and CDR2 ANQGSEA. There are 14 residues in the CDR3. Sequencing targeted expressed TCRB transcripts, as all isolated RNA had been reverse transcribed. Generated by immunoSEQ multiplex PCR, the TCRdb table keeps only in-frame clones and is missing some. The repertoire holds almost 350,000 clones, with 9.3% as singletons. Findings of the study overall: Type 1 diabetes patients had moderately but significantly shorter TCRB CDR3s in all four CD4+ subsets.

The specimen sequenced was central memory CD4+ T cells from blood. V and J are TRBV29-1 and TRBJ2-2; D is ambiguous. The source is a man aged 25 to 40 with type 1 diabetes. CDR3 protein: CSVVGESNTGELFF. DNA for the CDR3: TGCAGCGTTGTTGGGGAATCGAACACCGGGGAGCTGTTTTTT.